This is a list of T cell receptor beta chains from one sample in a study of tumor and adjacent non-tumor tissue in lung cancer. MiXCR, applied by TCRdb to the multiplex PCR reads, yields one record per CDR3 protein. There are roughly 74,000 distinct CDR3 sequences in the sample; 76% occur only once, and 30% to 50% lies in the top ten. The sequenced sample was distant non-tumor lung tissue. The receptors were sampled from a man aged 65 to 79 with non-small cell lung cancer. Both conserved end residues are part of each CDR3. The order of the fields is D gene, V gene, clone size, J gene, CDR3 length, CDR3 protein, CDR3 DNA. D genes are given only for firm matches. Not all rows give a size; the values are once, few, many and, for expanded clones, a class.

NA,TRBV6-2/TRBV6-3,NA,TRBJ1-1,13,CDSSETLITEAFF,TGTGACAGCAGTGAAACACTGATCACTGAAGCTTTCTTT
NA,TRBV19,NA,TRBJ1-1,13,CASSITGRNEAFF,TGTGCCAGTAGTATAACGGGGAGGAATGAAGCTTTCTTT
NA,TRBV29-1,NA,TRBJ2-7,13,CSVLRGTSYELYF,TGCAGCGTGCTACGGGGGACCTCGTACGAGCTGTACTTC
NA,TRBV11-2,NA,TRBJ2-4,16,CASSPRVRDAKNIQYF,TGTGCCAGCAGCCCGAGGGTGCGCGATGCCAAAAACATTCAGTACTTC
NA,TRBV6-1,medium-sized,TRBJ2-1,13,CASIGNSLREQFF,TGTGCCAGCATCGGTAACTCCCTGCGTGAGCAGTTCTTC
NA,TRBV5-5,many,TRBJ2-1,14,CASSLNGAPDGQFF,TGTGCCAGCAGCTTGAACGGGGCCCCGGATGGGCAGTTCTTC
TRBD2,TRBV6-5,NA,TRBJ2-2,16,CASSPGGVENSGELFF,TGTGCCAGCAGCCCGGGGGGGGTGGAGAACAGCGGGGAGTTGTTTTTT
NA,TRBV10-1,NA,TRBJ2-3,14,CTSSEMGNERTLYF,TGCACCAGCAGTGAGATGGGGAACGAGAGAACGCTGTATTTT
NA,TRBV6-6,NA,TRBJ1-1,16,CASSYSPGRGDTEAFF,TGTGCCAGCAGTTACTCACCAGGACGGGGAGACACTGAAGCTTTCTTT
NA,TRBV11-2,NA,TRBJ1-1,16,CVNSLAEMGMNTEAFF,TGTGTCAACAGTTTAGCGGAGATGGGGATGAACACTGAAGCTTTCTTT
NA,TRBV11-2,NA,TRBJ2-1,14,CASSLQGTYNSQFF,TGTGCCAGCAGCTTACAGGGGACCTACAATTCGCAGTTCTTC
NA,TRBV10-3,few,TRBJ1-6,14,CAINSQEPNSPLHF,TGTGCCATCAATAGTCAGGAACCTAATTCACCCCTCCACTTT
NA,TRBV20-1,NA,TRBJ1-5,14,CSAEATDSNQPQHF,TGCAGTGCGGAGGCTACAGATAGTAATCAGCCCCAGCATTTT
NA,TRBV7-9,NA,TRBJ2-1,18,CASSLIEAKYLIYDEQFF,TGTGCCAGCAGCTTAATCGAAGCTAAATACCTGATTTACGATGAGCAGTTCTTC
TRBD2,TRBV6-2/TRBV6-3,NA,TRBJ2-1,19,CASSYSATSGRAVYDEQFF,TGTGCCAGCAGCTACTCTGCGACTAGCGGGAGGGCCGTATACGATGAGCAGTTCTTC
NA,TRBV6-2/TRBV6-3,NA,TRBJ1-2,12,CSSSQASYGYTF,TGTTCCAGCAGCCAGGCGTCCTATGGCTACACCTTC
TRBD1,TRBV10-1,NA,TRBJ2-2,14,CVSSRTGRTGELFF,TGCGTCAGCAGTAGGACAGGGCGCACCGGGGAGTTGTTTTTT
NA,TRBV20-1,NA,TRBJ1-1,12,CSARGGLGEAFF,TGCAGTGCTAGAGGGGGATTGGGTGAAGCTTTCTTT
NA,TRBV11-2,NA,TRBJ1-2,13,CVSSPVGENDYTF,TGTGTCAGCAGCCCAGTAGGGGAAAATGACTACACCTTC
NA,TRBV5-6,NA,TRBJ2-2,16,CASSFGTGNSDGELFF,NA
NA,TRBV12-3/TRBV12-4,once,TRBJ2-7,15,CASSRWGSEGVNQYF,TGTGCCAGCAGTCGTTGGGGCAGCGAGGGTGTCAACCAGTACTTC
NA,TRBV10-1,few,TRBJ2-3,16,CASSESPGSNTDTQYF,TGCGCCAGCAGTGAGTCGCCGGGCAGCAACACAGATACGCAGTATTTT
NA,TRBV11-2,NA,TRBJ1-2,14,CASSVQGRDFGYTF,TGTGCCAGCAGCGTTCAGGGGCGGGATTTTGGTTACACCTTC
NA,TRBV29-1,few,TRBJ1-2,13,CSVLQTGAYVYTF,TGTAGCGTTCTCCAGACTGGCGCCTATGTCTACACCTTC
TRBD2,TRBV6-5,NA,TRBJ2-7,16,CASRPRTSGRLYEHYF,TGTGCCAGCAGACCACGTACTAGCGGGAGACTCTACGAGCACTACTTC
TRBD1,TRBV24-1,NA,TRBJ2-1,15,CATSDLGTDNNEQFF,TGTGCCACCAGTGATTTAGGGACAGATAACAATGAGCAGTTCTTC
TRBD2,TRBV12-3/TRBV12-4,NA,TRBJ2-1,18,CANSHPHTLAGSYNDQFF,TGTGCCAACAGTCATCCCCATACACTAGCGGGATCCTACAATGATCAGTTCTTT
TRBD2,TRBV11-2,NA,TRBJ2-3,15,CASSLEYAGADTQYF,TGTGCCAGCAGCTTAGAATATGCGGGGGCAGATACGCAGTATTTT
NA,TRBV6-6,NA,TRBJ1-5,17,CASSYSMGDNSNPPQHF,TGTGCGAGCAGTTACTCGATGGGGGACAATAGCAACCCGCCCCAGCATTTT
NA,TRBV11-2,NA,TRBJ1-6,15,CASSSGAAYNSPLHF,TGTGCCAGCAGTTCCGGAGCAGCGTATAATTCACCCCTCCACTTT
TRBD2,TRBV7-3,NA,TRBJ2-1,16,CASSLPGLAGSNEQFF,TGTGCCAGCAGCCTACCCGGACTAGCGGGAAGCAATGAGCAGTTCTTC
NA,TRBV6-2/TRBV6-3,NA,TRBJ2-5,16,CASSPRGRGIRETHNF,TGTGCCAGCAGCCCCCGTGGACGGGGGATTCGAGAGACCCATAACTTC
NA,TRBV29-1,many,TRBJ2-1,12,CSVVVRSDEQFF,TGCAGCGTTGTAGTCCGGAGCGATGAGCAGTTCTTC
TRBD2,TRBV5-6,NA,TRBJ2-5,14,CGTSAGPRGETQYF,TGTGGCACTAGCGCGGGCCCCCGGGGAGAGACCCAGTACTTC
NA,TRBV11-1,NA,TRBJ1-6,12,CASSLDRSPIYF,TGTGCCAGCAGCTTGGATCGTTCACCCATCTACTTT
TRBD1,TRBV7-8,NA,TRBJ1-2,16,CASSVRTGTGGSGYTF,TGTGCCAGCAGCGTTAGAACCGGGACAGGGGGCAGTGGCTACACCTTC
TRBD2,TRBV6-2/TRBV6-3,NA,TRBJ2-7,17,CASSYSTLSGSTHERYF,TGTGCCAGCAGTTACTCGACCCTGAGCGGGAGTACCCACGAGCGGTACTTC
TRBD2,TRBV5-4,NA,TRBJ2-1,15,CASSLYAGGRSEQLF,TGTGCCAGCAGCTTGTACGCGGGGGGCAGGAGTGAGCAGTTATTC
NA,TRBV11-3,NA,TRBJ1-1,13,CASSRYPWPVAFF,TGTGCCAGTAGCAGGTATCCTTGGCCTGTAGCTTTCTTT
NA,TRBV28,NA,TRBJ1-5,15,CASSILGNSNQLQHF,NA
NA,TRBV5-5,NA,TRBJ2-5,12,CASRGGAETQYF,TGCGCCAGCAGGGGTGGGGCGGAGACCCAGTACTTC
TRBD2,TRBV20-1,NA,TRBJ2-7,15,CSARVASGLMGEQYF,TGCAGTGCTAGAGTGGCTAGCGGGCTAATGGGCGAGCAGTACTTC
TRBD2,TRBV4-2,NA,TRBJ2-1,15,CASSPSGGRSDEQFF,TGTGCCAGCAGCCCCTCGGGCGGGAGAAGCGATGAGCAGTTTTTC
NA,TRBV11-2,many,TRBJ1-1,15,CASRFANSRKNEAFF,TGTGCCAGCAGATTCGCCAATTCAAGGAAAAATGAAGCTTTCTTT
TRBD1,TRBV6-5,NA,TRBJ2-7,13,CASSEYRGHEQYF,TGTGCCAGTAGCGAATACAGGGGGCACGAGCAGTACTTC
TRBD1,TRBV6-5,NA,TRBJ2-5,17,CATSSAGTGFPQETQYF,TGTGCCACCAGTTCCGCCGGGACAGGGTTCCCACAAGAGACTCAGTACTTC
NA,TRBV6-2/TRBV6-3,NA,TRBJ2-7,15,CASRGDAQTTYEQYF,TGTGCCAGCAGGGGGGACGCCCAGACGACCTACGAGCAGTACTTC
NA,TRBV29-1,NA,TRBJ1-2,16,CRVVPYQTSGEVGYTF,TGCAGGGTTGTCCCCTATCAAACCTCGGGAGAAGTTGGCTACACCTTC